Following are 27 T cell receptor beta chains from one sample sequenced in a study of blood T cell repertoires in COVID-19. Profiling relied on immunoSEQ multiplex PCR, and the TCRdb table lists in-frame clones only, not all of them. This sample has about 370,000 clones, with roughly 90% found just once. Sequenced material: peripheral blood. The receptors come from a woman in her twenties or thirties with COVID-19, enrolled during active disease.

The chain links TRBV5-4 to TRBJ1-2; D gene uncertain. This CDR3 comprises 12 residues. Germline loops: CDR1 SGHNT, CDR2 YYREEE (reference sequence). Trimming stripped 4 bases from V and 10 bases from J, with 14 bases between. The CDR3 nucleotides are TGTGCCAGCAGCCCCACCGGGAGCGCCTACACCTTC. Its translation: CASSPTGSAYTF.

The chain combines TRBV11-2 with TRBJ2-7; tentative D call: TRBD1 (6 bases). V shed 0 bases and J shed 4 bases, with 13 bases lying between them. The CDR3 covers 15 residues. Germline CDR1 reads SGHAT; CDR2 reads FQNNGV. CDR3 coding DNA: TGTGCCAGCAGCTTAGACCCAACAGGGAGTTACGAGCAGTACTTC. This translates into CASSLDPTGSYEQYF.

This clone showed up just a few times. The chain links TRBV6-2 or TRBV6-3 to TRBJ2-3; D unclear. Germline values: CDR1 MNHEY, CDR2 SVGEGT. The ends were cut back, 2 bases at V and 1 base at J, with 16 bases in the middle. The CDR3 loop spans 17 amino acids. The chain's CDR3 is CASSYRIDVEGTDTQYF. CDR3 nucleotide sequence: TGTGCCAGCAGTTACCGGATCGATGTCGAGGGCACAGATACGCAGTATTTT.

This chain connects TRBV10-3 to TRBJ2-3; 12 nucleotides match TRBD2. CDR3 size: 16 residues. Germline V gene data show CDR1 as ENHRY and CDR2 as SYGVKD. Trimming removed 2 bases from V and 2 bases from J; junction bases left unmatched: 2. DNA of the CDR3: TGTGCCATCAGTGAGGGACTAGCGGGGTCCACAGATACGCAGTATTTT. The encoded protein is CAISEGLAGSTDTQYF.

The rearrangement joins TRBV10-3 to TRBJ2-5; the match to TRBD2 covers 9 bases. The V gene's germline CDR1 is ENHRY and CDR2 SYGVKD. V gave up 0 bases and J gave up 3 bases; unmatched junction bases: 2. The CDR3 is made up of 15 amino acids. The CDR3 DNA follows: TGTGCCATCAGTGAGTCGCCTAGCGGGAAAGAGACCCAGTACTTC. This translates into CAISESPSGKETQYF.

The chain recombines TRBV7-9 with TRBJ1-6; D gene unclear. The CDR3 runs 13 residues. Trimming stripped 1 base from V and 7 bases from J, with 5 bases between. In germline, CDR1 is SEHNR, CDR2 FQNEAQ (reference sequence). The CDR3 region is CASSLDRNSPLHF. The CDR3 DNA reads as TGTGCCAGCAGCTTAGACAGAAATTCACCCCTCCACTTT. Supplemented by reference TRBV7-9 and TRBJ1-6, the full variable domain reads DTGVSQNPRHKITKRGQNVTFRCDPISEHNRLYWYRQTLGQGPEFLTYFQNEAQLEKSRLLSDRFSAERPKGSFSTLEIQRTEQGDSAMYLCASSLDRNSPLHFGNGTRLTVT.

A few counts support this clone. This chain links TRBV12-5 with TRBJ2-1, with TRBD2 matching 11 bases. There are 16 residues in the CDR3. J was trimmed by 3 bases and V by 5 bases; bases with no gene match: 6. Germline V gives CDR1 LGHNT, CDR2 FRNRAP. The CDR3 reads CASGPGTSGIYNEQFF. In nucleotides, the CDR3 is TGTGCTAGTGGTCCAGGGACTAGCGGTATCTACAATGAGCAGTTCTTC.

J is TRBJ2-1 and V is TRBV27, with 10 bases that match TRBD1. CDR3 length: 14 residues. Germline V gene data show CDR1 as MNHEY and CDR2 as SMNVEV (reference sequence). Unmatched junction bases numbered 2, after V lost 6 bases and J lost 3 bases. The CDR3 is CASRTGGDYNEQFF. The CDR3 DNA is TGTGCCAGCAGGACAGGGGGCGACTACAATGAGCAGTTCTTC.

The rearrangement joins TRBV24-1 to TRBJ1-5; 8 nucleotides align to TRBD1. The CDR3 has 15 residues. CDR1 and CDR2 from the germline V gene are KGHDR and SFDVKD. Trimming at V came to 4 bases and at J to 7 bases, leaving 8 bases not matched to a gene. The CDR3 bases are TGTGCCACCAGTGAGCCCGACAGGGGAGGGCAGCCCCAGCATTTT. Translating it yields CATSEPDRGGQPQHF.

The V gene is TRBV7-6, the J gene TRBJ2-2; 8 bases are shared with TRBD1. Germline values: CDR1 SGHVS, CDR2 FNYEAQ. The CDR3 runs 15 residues. The J segment lost 5 bases and the V segment lost 4 bases, leaving 6 bases of the junction unmatched. The CDR3 coding sequence is TGTGCCAGCAGCTCCCAGACAGGGGCGACCGGGGAGCTGTTTTTT. This sequence encodes CASSSQTGATGELFF.

This sequence joins TRBV11-2 and TRBJ1-1; D remains unclear. The CDR3 length is 13 residues. V was shortened by 5 bases and J by 1 base, with 8 bases between the two germline ends. From germline, CDR1 is SGHAT and CDR2 FQNNGV. The CDR3 DNA reads as TGTGCCAGCAGCCGAGGAGCGAACACTGAAGCTTTCTTT. Translating it yields CASSRGANTEAFF.

The V call is TRBV28, the J call TRBJ1-2; D gene unclear. The V end was cut by 3 bases, the J end by 6 bases, with 8 bases between. The germline V gene has CDR1 MDHEN and CDR2 SYDVKM. CDR3 size: 12 residues. The CDR3 DNA sequence: TGTGCCAGCAGTTTCTTACCTAATGGCTACACCTTC. Protein sequence: CASSFLPNGYTF.

The chain employs TRBV11-2 and TRBJ2-7, with TRBD1 matching over 7 bases. Trimming cost V 8 bases and J 3 bases; bases outside gene matches: 13. The CDR3 spans 15 residues. CDR1 is SGHAT, CDR2 FQNNGV, per germline. For the CDR3, the DNA is TGTGCCAGCCTGATGCCGGGGACAGTCAACTACGAGCAGTACTTC. Residues: CASLMPGTVNYEQYF.

The chain joins TRBV2 to TRBJ2-3, with 7 bases identical to TRBD2. This CDR3 has 15 amino acids. Per the germline V gene, CDR1 is SNHLY and CDR2 is FYNNEI. Trimming cost V 6 bases and J 6 bases; bases outside gene matches: 12. The CDR3 region is CASRNREARFDTQYF. Here the CDR3 DNA reads TGTGCCAGCAGGAACCGGGAGGCCAGGTTCGATACGCAGTATTTT.

The V and J genes are TRBV2 and TRBJ2-7, with TRBD1 as a possible D gene (5 bases). V dropped 5 bases and J dropped 2 bases, with 10 bases sitting between them. CDR1 is SNHLY and CDR2 is FYNNEI in the germline V gene. This CDR3 contains 13 residues. The CDR3 DNA follows: TGTGCCAGCAGTAGCAAAGGGGCCTACGAGCAGTACTTC. Protein: CASSSKGAYEQYF.

The chain employs TRBV5-8 and TRBJ1-3; tentatively, D is TRBD1 (5 bases). Germline values: CDR1 SGHTS, CDR2 YDEGEE. The CDR3 totals 14 residues. V lost 4 bases and J 5 bases, leaving 13 bases between the germline ends. The CDR3 bases are TGTGCCAGCAGCCCCTGGGGGGGTAGAAACACCATATATTTT. As protein: CASSPWGGRNTIYF.

With regard to this clone: The same CDR3 is also encoded by other DNA sequences in this sample. V and J are TRBV9 and TRBJ1-3; TRBD1 agrees at 12 bases. The CDR3 is made up of 17 amino acids. The germline V gene encodes CDR1 SGDLS and CDR2 YYNGEE. V was pared by 0 bases and J by 3 bases, with 4 bases of the junction left unmatched. The CDR3 DNA follows: TGTGCCAGCAGCGTAGCGGGACAGGGGGCCGGTGGAAACACCATATATTTT. Protein sequence: CASSVAGQGAGGNTIYF.

In its sample, this clone was seen once. V and J are TRBV30 and TRBJ1-2; D might be TRBD1 (6 bases). Trimming took 3 bases from V and 2 from J, leaving 13 bases between them. CDR1 GTSNPN and CDR2 SVGIG come from the germline V gene (reference sequence). The CDR3 sequence is 14 residues long. Here the CDR3 DNA reads TGTGCCTGGAGATCCCTACAGGGAAACTATGGCTACACCTTC. Protein product: CAWRSLQGNYGYTF.

The rearrangement links TRBV7-8 to TRBJ1-1; no clear D. The CDR3 has 15 amino acids. Germline CDR1 SGHVS, CDR2 FQNEAQ. V lost 1 base and J 5 bases, leaving 14 bases between the germline ends. CDR3: CASSLVSAQRTEAFF. The DNA of the CDR3 is TGTGCCAGCAGCTTAGTGAGCGCCCAAAGGACTGAAGCTTTCTTT.

V gene TRBV6-5 combines with J gene TRBJ2-3, with D possibly matching TRBD2 (6 bases). The CDR3 has 16 amino acids. The V and J ends lost 1 base and 0 bases respectively, with 11 bases between them. Germline CDR1 is MNHEY and CDR2 is SVGAGI. CDR3 coding DNA: TGTGCCAGCAGTTACTTCGGAGGGGTTAGCACAGATACGCAGTATTTT. Amino acid sequence: CASSYFGGVSTDTQYF.

J is TRBJ1-2 and V is TRBV7-9; 7 positions match TRBD1. The CDR3 is made up of 14 amino acids. The V and J ends lost 5 bases and 0 bases, in that order; junction bases with no gene match: 3. Germline V gene lookup returns CDR1 SEHNR and CDR2 FQNEAQ (reference sequence). The CDR3 nucleotides read TGTGCCAGCAGCGGGACAGAGTCTAACTATGGCTACACCTTC. It encodes CASSGTESNYGYTF.

The chain has TRBV4-1 and TRBJ1-1; 7 bases map to TRBD1. The CDR3 runs to 15 residues. V trimming: 1 base; J trimming: 2 bases; junction bases outside the gene matches: 4. Germline CDR1 MGHRA, CDR2 YSYEKL. CDR3 DNA sequence: TGCGCCAGCAGCCAAGTCGGGACAGCAAACACTGAAGCTTTCTTT. It encodes CASSQVGTANTEAFF.

As to this clone: Other nucleotide sequences in the sample specify the same CDR3. The chain has TRBV13 and TRBJ2-3; D gene ambiguous. V gave up 4 bases and J gave up 1 base, with 3 bases separating them. The V gene's germline CDR1 is PRHDT and CDR2 FYEKMQ (reference sequence). There are 12 residues in the CDR3. The CDR3 reads CASSSGTDTQYF. The CDR3 nucleotides read TGTGCCAGCAGCTCTGGCACAGATACGCAGTATTTT.

This chain uses TRBV9 with TRBJ2-3; maybe TRBD1 (5 bases). Trimming cost V 3 bases and J 4 bases, with 18 bases left between them. This CDR3 region has 16 residues. The germline V gene encodes CDR1 SGDLS and CDR2 YYNGEE. CDR3 bases: TGTGCCAGCAGCGCTCTTGCTGATGGGGCGGCAGATACGCAGTATTTT. It codes for CASSALADGAADTQYF. The full variable domain, with the rest looked up from reference TRBV9 and TRBJ2-3, is DSGVTQTPKHLITATGQRVTLRCSPRSGDLSVYWYQQSLDQGLQFLIQYYNGEERAKGNILERFSAQQFPDLHSELNLSSLELGDSALYFCASSALADGAADTQYFGPGTRLTVL.

The CDR3 here is CASSTSLAALSYNEQFF. CDR3 coding DNA: TGTGCCAGCAGCACCAGTCTAGCGGCGCTCTCCTACAATGAGCAGTTCTTC. J is TRBJ2-1 and V is TRBV7-8; 7 nucleotides match TRBD2. This CDR3 has 17 amino acids. Germline V CDR1 and CDR2: SGHVS, FQNEAQ. The V segment lost 5 bases and the J segment 0 bases; nucleotides outside the gene matches: 10.

This clone was detected only once. V usage is TRBV6-5 and J usage is TRBJ2-6, with 7 nucleotides matching TRBD1. V lost 7 bases and J lost 4; bases outside the gene matches: 4. The germline V gene encodes CDR1 MNHEY and CDR2 SVGAGI. The CDR3 totals 14 residues. In DNA form, the CDR3 reads TGTGCCAGCACTACAGGGGAGGGGGCCAACGTCCTGACTTTC. This translates into CASTTGEGANVLTF.

This chain uses TRBV6-2 or TRBV6-3 with TRBJ2-5, with D possibly matching TRBD1 (5 bases). The CDR3 has 16 residues. V shed 2 bases and J shed 1 base, with 14 bases lying between them. In germline, CDR1 is MNHEY, CDR2 SVGEGT. The CDR3 spells CASSYGKATVQETQYF. The CDR3 region has the DNA TGTGCCAGCAGTTACGGAAAGGCGACAGTCCAAGAGACCCAGTACTTC.